The 32 T cell receptor beta chains below were found in one sample sequenced in a study of T cells in Graves' hyperthyroidism and ophthalmopathy. Amplified regions were TCR beta CDR3 sequences from RNA transcripts. The HTBI primer set drove a first-round RT-PCR of the TCR CDR3. MiXCR, applied by TCRdb to the multiplex PCR reads, yields one record per CDR3 protein. The sample lists about 510,000 distinct CDR3 sequences, 13% to 15% occurring once. The sequenced sample consisted of blood. These receptors were collected from a woman aged 40 to 49 with Graves' hyperthyroidism.

This clonotype has a count of ten or more. This sequence joins TRBV5-1 and TRBJ2-7; TRBD1 matches 9 bases. Germline assignment: CDR1 SGHRS and CDR2 YFSETQ. This CDR3 has 14 amino acids. V gave up 4 bases and J gave up 2 bases; unmatched junction bases: 4. CDR3 sequence: CASSTGTGPYEQYF. CDR3 DNA sequence: TGCGCCAGCAGCACCGGGACAGGGCCCTACGAGCAGTACTTC. Full variable domain (remainder filled in from reference TRBV5-1 and TRBJ2-7): KAGVTQTPRYLIKTRGQQVTLSCSPISGHRSVSWYQQTPGQGLQFLFEYFSETQRNKGNFPGRFSGRQFSNSRSEMNVSTLELGDSALYLCASSTGTGPYEQYFGPGTRLTVT.

This clonotype was recorded many times. This chain connects TRBV6-2 or TRBV6-3 to TRBJ1-1; weak D call: TRBD1 (5 bases). CDR1 and CDR2 from the germline V gene are MNHEY and SVGEGT. The CDR3 is made up of 13 amino acids. V was shortened by 4 bases and J by 10 bases, with 16 bases between the two germline ends. DNA of the CDR3: TGTGCCAGCAGTTTGCCCGACGGGAGGGGAGCTTTCTTT. Its protein is CASSLPDGRGAFF.

In this sample, this clonotype turned up many times. V gene TRBV11-2 combines with J gene TRBJ2-7; D gene uncertain. This CDR3 contains 15 residues. V gave up 3 bases and J gave up 2 bases, with 14 bases separating them. The germline gives CDR1 SGHAT, CDR2 FQNNGV. This CDR3 reads CASSFDGIGPYEQYF. The CDR3 DNA reads TGTGCCAGCAGCTTCGACGGCATCGGACCCTACGAGCAGTACTTC.

This clonotype has a single count. The V gene is TRBV19, the J gene TRBJ2-2; no clear D. The CDR3 length is 15 residues. The germline V gene encodes CDR1 LNHDA and CDR2 SQIVND (reference sequence). V shed 1 base and J shed 6 bases, with 12 bases lying between them. The CDR3 spells CASSIGIGAPGELFF. DNA of the CDR3: TGTGCCAGTAGTATAGGTATCGGAGCACCCGGGGAGCTGTTTTTT.

This rearrangement joins TRBV20-1 to TRBJ1-5; possibly TRBD1 for D (5 bases). V gave up 2 bases and J gave up 0 bases, with 17 bases separating them. The CDR3 consists of 17 residues. Germline values: CDR1 DFQATT, CDR2 SNEGSKA (reference sequence). The CDR3 is CSARIRALGDSNQPQHF. The CDR3 nucleotides read TGCAGTGCTAGAATCCGGGCCCTAGGGGATAGCAATCAGCCCCAGCATTTT.

The sample holds many counts of this clonotype. The genes are TRBV6-1 and TRBJ2-5, with D possibly being TRBD1 or TRBD2 (5 bases each). From germline, CDR1 is MNHNS and CDR2 SASEGT. V lost 5 bases and J 5 bases, leaving 15 bases between the germline ends. The CDR3 is 14 residues long. The CDR3 region has the DNA TGTGCCAGCAGTTCCGGGACCTCTGGGGAGACCCAGTACTTC. Translated, it gives CASSSGTSGETQYF.

This clonotype appeared a few times. The V gene is TRBV15, the J gene TRBJ1-2; 7 nucleotides align to TRBD1. J gave up 8 bases and V 2 bases, and 17 bases lay outside the gene matches. Per the germline V gene, CDR1 is LNHNV and CDR2 is YYDKDF (reference sequence). The CDR3 runs to 17 residues. Here the CDR3 DNA reads TGTGCCACCAGCAGAACGTCATATGCAGGGGGTTCAATCGGCTACACCTTC. Encoded protein: CATSRTSYAGGSIGYTF.

In regard to this clonotype: A clone one base away is much larger, so this may be a read error. The chain joins TRBV11-3 to TRBJ2-5; D might be TRBD2 (5 bases). CDR1 and CDR2 from the germline V gene are SGHNT and YENEEA. V lost 5 bases, J lost 0 bases, and 13 bases lay in between. CDR3 size: 15 residues. CDR3 bases: TGTGCCAGCAGCCCCATGTTGGGAGACCAAGAGACCCAGTACTTC. Its translation is CASSPMLGDQETQYF.

The chain links TRBV7-9 to TRBJ2-3; D gene unclear. The CDR3 is made up of 16 amino acids. Deletions cut 4 bases from V and 2 bases from J, with 16 bases between. CDR1 is SEHNR, CDR2 FQNEAQ, per germline (reference sequence). CDR3 amino acids: CASSSSPSSITDTQYF. The CDR3 DNA sequence: TGTGCCAGCAGCTCCTCCCCTTCCAGTATCACAGATACGCAGTATTTT.

This chain connects TRBV19 to TRBJ2-1, with 10 bases that match TRBD1. The CDR3 sequence is 15 residues long. Germline assignment: CDR1 LNHDA and CDR2 SQIVND (reference sequence). After removal of 3 bases from V and 2 bases from J, the junction contained 1 base not matched to a gene. Here the CDR3 reads CASSIGQGAYNEQFF. CDR3 sequence (DNA): TGTGCCAGTAGTATTGGACAGGGGGCCTACAATGAGCAGTTCTTC.

This chain uses TRBV18 with TRBJ2-5; TRBD2 aligns across 11 bases. The J segment lost 6 bases and the V segment lost 2 bases, leaving 8 bases of the junction unmatched. The CDR3 runs to 16 residues. The germline CDR1 and CDR2 sequences are KGHSH and LQKENI. The CDR3 DNA follows: TGTGCCAGCTCACCAGCGGTAGCGGGAGGGGAGAAGACCCAGTACTTC. Protein: CASSPAVAGGEKTQYF.

This clonotype showed up many times. V is TRBV20-1 and J is TRBJ2-1; 10 bases are shared with TRBD2. V gave up 5 bases and J gave up 4 bases; unmatched junction bases: 11. Germline V gives CDR1 DFQATT, CDR2 SNEGSKA (reference sequence). The CDR3 is 16 amino acids. The chain's CDR3 is CSASNPTSGAYNEQFF. The CDR3 DNA is TGCAGTGCTTCAAACCCCACTAGCGGGGCTTACAATGAGCAGTTCTTC.

This clonotype was recorded at least ten times. This may arise from a read error, as a much more abundant clone is one base away. This rearrangement joins TRBV20-1 to TRBJ1-3, with 10 bases aligning to TRBD1. Germline CDR1 reads DFQATT; CDR2 reads SNEGSKA (reference sequence). V trimming: 4 bases; J trimming: 4 bases; junction bases outside the gene matches: 7. The CDR3 is 15 amino acids. Here the CDR3 DNA reads TGCAGTGCTAATGATCCGGGACAGGGGGGAAACACCATATATTTT. This codes for CSANDPGQGGNTIYF.

The chain is built from TRBV20-1 and TRBJ2-5; either TRBD1 or TRBD2 may fit D (6 bases each). CDR1 is DFQATT, CDR2 SNEGSKA, per germline (reference sequence). This CDR3 is built from 14 residues. V was trimmed by 3 bases and J by 5 bases, leaving 16 bases between them. Here the CDR3 DNA reads TGCAGTGCTAGCTTGATGGGGGGCAGGGAGACCCAGTACTTC. Its protein is CSASLMGGRETQYF.

This clonotype was found many times. This sequence joins TRBV3-1 and TRBJ2-1; D unresolved. Per the germline V gene, CDR1 is LGHDT and CDR2 is YNNKEL (reference sequence). V was pared by 0 bases and J by 6 bases, with 15 bases between. The CDR3 spans 16 residues. CDR3 DNA: TGTGCCAGCAGCCAAGATAGCCAGGCCCAGTTCAATGAGCAGTTCTTC. This encodes CASSQDSQAQFNEQFF.

V usage is TRBV10-2 and J usage is TRBJ2-3; D uncertain. The CDR3 loop spans 14 amino acids. Germline V gives CDR1 WSHSY, CDR2 SAAADI. V was clipped by 6 bases and J by 5 bases, with 15 bases between them. Here the CDR3 reads CASRKLSVGDTQYF. CDR3 DNA sequence: TGCGCCAGCAGGAAGTTGTCGGTGGGAGATACGCAGTATTTT.

The J gene is TRBJ2-7, the V gene TRBV7-2; 8 bases fit TRBD1. The CDR3 contains 14 residues. V gave up 2 bases and J gave up 3 bases; unmatched junction bases: 3. Germline V lookup: CDR1 SGHTA, CDR2 FQGNSA. The CDR3 reads CASSLFGQGYEQYF. The DNA for the CDR3 is TGTGCCAGCAGCTTATTCGGACAGGGCTACGAGCAGTACTTC.

The chain recombines TRBV7-9 with TRBJ2-2; TRBD2 aligns across 9 bases. The V segment lost 6 bases and the J segment 0 bases; nucleotides outside the gene matches: 14. Per germline, CDR1 SEHNR and CDR2 FQNEAQ (reference sequence). This CDR3 contains 19 residues. This chain's CDR3 is CASRVRLADKRANTGELFF. DNA of the CDR3: TGTGCCAGCAGAGTAAGACTAGCGGACAAGCGCGCGAACACCGGGGAGCTGTTTTTT.

This clonotype was picked up many times. This chain uses TRBV28 with TRBJ2-5; possibly TRBD2 for D (5 bases). CDR3 length: 16 amino acids. CDR1 is MDHEN, CDR2 SYDVKM, per germline. The germline V and J ends were trimmed by 8 bases and 7 bases, with 26 bases remaining between them. This chain's CDR3 is CASRSKRWTLLGTQYF. CDR3 DNA: TGTGCCAGCCGGAGTAAGAGGTGGACTTTACTTGGGACCCAGTACTTC.

This clonotype was found once. The chain is built from TRBV5-1 and TRBJ1-2, with 7 bases that match TRBD1. The germline V gene has CDR1 SGHRS and CDR2 YFSETQ. Trimming removed 1 base from V and 6 bases from J; junction bases left unmatched: 15. This CDR3 has 17 residues. The CDR3 bases are TGCGCCAGCAGCTTGTGGAGGGGGCCGGGGTCGAGCGATGGCTACACCTTC. Translation gives CASSLWRGPGSSDGYTF.

In regard to this clonotype: A much bigger clone sits one base away, suggesting this may be a read error. The gene calls are TRBV28 and TRBJ2-7, with D possibly being TRBD1 (6 bases). The germline V and J ends were trimmed by 6 bases and 2 bases, with 11 bases remaining between them. The CDR3 has 13 residues. Germline V CDR1 and CDR2: MDHEN, SYDVKM. The DNA of the CDR3 is TGTGCCAGCAGCCGGACAGTCCCCTACGAGCAGTACTTC. This sequence encodes CASSRTVPYEQYF.

The chain is built from TRBV20-1 and TRBJ2-4, with 10 bases fitting TRBD1. CDR1 is DFQATT, CDR2 SNEGSKA, per germline (reference sequence). Losses at the gene ends were 6 bases for V and 0 bases for J; bases not matched to a gene: 23. CDR3 length equals 21 residues. Written as DNA, the CDR3 is TGCAGTGCCCTAAACGACAGGGGGCTGGAGGGAGGGCCCGTAGCCAAAAACATTCAGTACTTC. As protein: CSALNDRGLEGGPVAKNIQYF.

This clonotype has at least ten counts. The gene calls are TRBV18 and TRBJ2-5; maybe TRBD1 (6 bases). Germline loops: CDR1 KGHSH, CDR2 LQKENI. The CDR3 runs 13 residues. The V and J ends lost 5 bases and 1 base respectively, with 8 bases between them. CDR3 sequence reads: CASSGGTQETQYF. The CDR3 coding sequence is TGTGCCAGCTCAGGGGGCACCCAAGAGACCCAGTACTTC.

This clonotype showed up many times. The chain links TRBV12-3 or TRBV12-4 to TRBJ1-5; 8 nucleotides align to TRBD1. Trimming took 6 bases from V and 1 from J; bases not matched to a gene: 5. The CDR3 consists of 15 residues. The CDR3 bases are TGTGCCAGCAGAACAGGGGGTATCAGCAATCAGCCCCAGCATTTT. Residues: CASRTGGISNQPQHF.

The chain couples TRBV15 to TRBJ2-4, with TRBD1 matching 9 bases. Germline V CDR1 and CDR2: LNHNV, YYDKDF (reference sequence). The trim removed 3 bases at V and 1 base at J, leaving 13 bases unmatched. The CDR3 has 19 residues. The CDR3 DNA reads TGTGCCACCAGCAGTACGACAGGGGGTCTGAGTGGGGCCAAAAACATTCAGTACTTC. It encodes CATSSTTGGLSGAKNIQYF.

This clonotype was seen a few times. This chain uses TRBV6-8 with TRBJ2-1; TRBD2 agrees at 12 bases. V was pared by 5 bases and J by 6 bases, with 5 bases of the junction left unmatched. Germline assignment: CDR1 MNHGY and CDR2 SAAAGT. The CDR3 has 15 amino acids. CDR3 loop: CASSPGLAGFNEQFF. Here the CDR3 DNA reads TGTGCCAGCAGTCCCGGACTAGCGGGATTCAATGAGCAGTTCTTC.

The rearrangement joins TRBV11-2 to TRBJ2-6, with D perhaps TRBD2 (5 bases). The V gene lost 2 bases and the J gene lost 0 bases, with 8 bases spanning the gap. The germline V gene has CDR1 SGHAT and CDR2 FQNNGV. This CDR3 is built from 16 residues. The CDR3 DNA follows: TGTGCCAGCAGCTTACGAGGGTACTCTGGGGCCAACGTCCTGACTTTC. Translating gives CASSLRGYSGANVLTF.

This clonotype was counted many times. The chain carries TRBV28 and TRBJ2-1, with 7 bases matching TRBD2. The CDR3 has 14 amino acids. V gave up 5 bases and J gave up 7 bases; unmatched junction bases: 8. Germline V gene sequence: CDR1 MDHEN, CDR2 SYDVKM. The chain's CDR3 is CASSTSVVVNEQFF. The CDR3 nucleotides are TGTGCCAGCAGTACTAGCGTTGTGGTGAATGAGCAGTTCTTC.

The chain is built from TRBV2 and TRBJ2-4; D not resolved. The CDR3 has 16 residues. Per germline, CDR1 SNHLY and CDR2 FYNNEI. V was clipped by 0 bases and J by 0 bases, with 9 bases between them. CDR3 loop: CASSEANYPAKNIQYF. In nucleotides, the CDR3 is TGTGCCAGCAGTGAAGCAAACTACCCAGCCAAAAACATTCAGTACTTC.

This clonotype was found a few times. The chain has TRBV28 and TRBJ2-2, with D perhaps matching TRBD2 (5 bases). The V gene's germline CDR1 is MDHEN and CDR2 SYDVKM. The CDR3 spans 16 residues. Trimming took off 2 bases at V and 4 bases at J, with 14 bases between the two ends. CDR3 nucleotide sequence: TGTGCCAGCAGTTTAGGTGCGGGTAGGATCACCGGGGAGCTGTTTTTT. Amino acid sequence: CASSLGAGRITGELFF.

This clonotype appeared many times. V and J are TRBV28 and TRBJ2-1, with D unresolved. Germline V CDR1 and CDR2: MDHEN, SYDVKM. Trimming cost V 8 bases and J 0 bases, with 14 bases left between them. The CDR3 is 15 amino acids. CDR3 residues: CASVRSESSYNEQFF. As DNA, the CDR3 is TGTGCCAGCGTACGAAGCGAAAGCTCCTACAATGAGCAGTTCTTC. The variable domain in full, completed from reference TRBV28 and TRBJ2-1, reads DVKVTQSSRYLVKRTGEKVFLECVQDMDHENMFWYRQDPGLGLRLIYFSYDVKMKEKGDIPEGYSVSREKKERFSLILESASTNQTSMYLCASVRSESSYNEQFFGPGTRLTVL.

The chain carries TRBV3-1 and TRBJ2-7; D call uncertain. The CDR3 extends over 15 amino acids. The germline V gene encodes CDR1 LGHDT and CDR2 YNNKEL (reference sequence). V was pared by 1 base and J by 5 bases, with 15 bases between. CDR3 nucleotide sequence: TGTGCCAGCAGCCAAGCAGGCATTAGGATCCACGAGCAGTACTTC. Translating it yields CASSQAGIRIHEQYF.